The sequence of this T cell receptor beta chain was determined in a study of blood T cell repertoires in COVID-19. Overall study context: Some COVID-19 samples were acute and others convalescent; all came from the United States, Italy and Spain. T cells, B-cell-depleted T cells, or PBMCs provided the cDNA or gDNA that served as material.

How the authors handled the data: Estimated nucleated cell counts came from reference gene primer amplification. The assay was immunoSEQ multiplex PCR, and TCRdb's table has in-frame clones only and misses some. That table furnishes V, J and clone size, whereas the DNA furnished D and trimming. The sample shows 250,000 to 300,000 clones, 70% to 90% of them seen only once. CDR1 is SGDLS and CDR2 is YYNGEE in the germline V gene. The CDR3 has 14 amino acids. Trimming shortened V by 3 bases and J by 0 bases, and 7 bases separated the two germline ends. The clonotype comes from a woman aged 60-70 years with acute or convalescent COVID-19. The chain is built from TRBV9 and TRBJ1-3, with a possible D match to TRBD1 (5 bases). Sequences were obtained from peripheral blood. As DNA, the CDR3 is TGTGCCAGCAGCGGCGACAGCTCTGGAAACACCATATATTTT. Its translation: CASSGDSSGNTIYF.